This T cell receptor beta chain was sequenced for a study of human T cells and chemical hapten exposure. Overall study context: Patch testing placed 0.01% DPC on the upper back, with readings at 6 days. Study results and limitations: Significantly more large CDR3 similarity clusters were formed by expanded TCRs than by controls.

TCRdb fed the RACE reads into MiXCR, producing one record per CDR3 protein. The sample lists roughly 110,000 distinct CDR3 sequences; more than 10% were seen once. This clonotype was seen a handful of times. Its matching antigen is unknown. The CDR3 has 13 residues. Germline lookup yields CDR1 SGHTA and CDR2 FQGNSA. V gave up 3 bases and J gave up 5 bases, with 10 bases separating them. Time point reported: pre-sensitization, week 0. The treatment is: therapeutic diphenylcyclopropenone sensitization with weekly scalp DPC. The sequence derives from a woman aged 45-65 years with alopecia areata. Some clones in this sample may be carry-over from other donors' samples. The sample here was whole blood, taken in connection with sensitization to the hapten diphenylcyclopropenone (DPC). The J gene is TRBJ1-2, the V gene TRBV7-2, with unresolved D. The CDR3 DNA follows: TGTGCCAGCAGCTTTGTCTTCCTTTATGGCTACACCTTC. Amino acids: CASSFVFLYGYTF.